The T cell receptor beta chain described here comes from a study of CD8 T cells in ankylosing spondylitis. This clonotype appeared many times. Germline loops: CDR1 ENHRY, CDR2 SYGVKD. V was shortened by 11 bases and J by 2 bases, with 17 bases between the two germline ends. There are 14 residues in the CDR3. TCRdb reprocessed the 5' RACE reads with MiXCR, giving one entry per CDR3 protein. This table has about 240,000 distinct CDR3 sequences, over 9.5% appearing once. The gene calls are TRBV10-3 and TRBJ2-3; a weak D match, TRBD1 (5 bases). Specimen: blood, either unsorted or a sorted T cell fraction (not recorded which). The clonotype originates from a male donor with ankylosing spondylitis or in good health (not recorded which). The CDR3 sequence: CAAATGGSTDTQYF. The CDR3 DNA is TGTGCCGCGGCAACAGGCGGATCCACAGATACGCAGTATTTT.